These T cell receptor beta chains were read from a single sample in a study of human T cells and chemical hapten exposure. TCRdb analysed the RACE reads with MiXCR anew, one entry per CDR3 protein. This repertoire shows about 170,000 distinct CDR3 sequences, about 30% found once; its top ten account for around 2.3%. This material consisted of whole blood, taken in connection with sensitization to the hapten diphenylcyclopropenone (DPC). These receptors came from a young woman with alopecia areata. Some clones in this sample may be carry-over from other donors' samples. Each CDR3 is given with its conserved first and last residue. Fields, in order: V gene, clone size, J gene, D gene, CDR3 protein, CDR3 DNA. D genes are given only for firm matches. Clone sizes are given selectively: once, few, many, or a class where the clone is expanded.

V: TRBV29-1; size: NA; J: TRBJ2-3; D: NA; CDR3: CSLHTAGSSTDTQYF; DNA: TGCAGCCTGCACACGGCCGGTTCTAGCACAGATACGCAGTATTTT
V: TRBV20-1; size: few; J: TRBJ1-1; D: TRBD1; CDR3: CSARDWGTAFDTEAFF; DNA: TGCAGTGCTAGAGATTGGGGGACAGCCTTTGACACTGAAGCTTTCTTT
V: TRBV5-1; size: few; J: TRBJ1-3; D: NA; CDR3: CASSSDTISGNTIYF; DNA: TGCGCCAGCAGCTCGGACACCATCTCTGGAAACACCATATATTTT
V: TRBV10-2; size: few; J: TRBJ2-7; D: NA; CDR3: CASSELDEQYF; DNA: TGCGCCAGCAGTGAGTTGGACGAGCAGTACTTC
V: TRBV20-1; size: NA; J: TRBJ2-1; D: TRBD2; CDR3: CSARVSGGRGSYNEQFF; DNA: TGCAGTGCTAGAGTTAGCGGGGGGCGCGGTTCCTACAATGAGCAGTTCTTC
V: TRBV4-3; size: NA; J: TRBJ2-3; D: TRBD2; CDR3: CASSQEIPGLATHTDTQYF; DNA: TGCGCCAGCAGCCAGGAAATTCCTGGACTAGCGACACACACAGATACGCAGTATTTT
V: TRBV20-1; size: NA; J: TRBJ1-5; D: NA; CDR3: CSARRRQQPQHF; DNA: TGCAGTGCCCGGCGCAGACAGCAGCCCCAGCATTTT
V: TRBV29-1; size: few; J: TRBJ2-7; D: TRBD2; CDR3: CSVDLSGSSYEQYF; DNA: TGCAGCGTTGACCTTAGCGGGAGCTCCTACGAGCAGTACTTC
V: TRBV10-3; size: NA; J: TRBJ1-2; D: TRBD1; CDR3: CAISGGQRFNYGYTF; DNA: TGTGCCATCAGTGGGGGACAGAGATTCAACTATGGCTACACCTTC
V: TRBV2; size: NA; J: TRBJ2-1; D: NA; CDR3: CASRDINEQFF; DNA: TGTGCCAGCAGGGATATCAATGAGCAGTTCTTC
V: TRBV7-8; size: NA; J: TRBJ1-5; D: NA; CDR3: CASSLVMSYQPQHF; DNA: TGTGCCAGCAGCTTAGTTATGAGTTATCAGCCCCAGCATTTT
V: TRBV29-1; size: NA; J: TRBJ1-1; D: NA; CDR3: CSVGRPDTEAFF; DNA: TGCAGCGTTGGCCGGCCTGACACTGAAGCTTTCTTT
V: TRBV4-3; size: many; J: TRBJ2-2; D: NA; CDR3: CASSQDMDRVTGELFF; DNA: TGCGCCAGCAGCCAAGATATGGACAGAGTAACCGGGGAGCTGTTTTTT
V: TRBV24-1; size: NA; J: TRBJ2-1; D: NA; CDR3: CATSATGLDNEQFF; DNA: TGTGCCACCAGTGCCACGGGACTCGACAATGAGCAGTTCTTC
V: TRBV6-2/TRBV6-3; size: few; J: TRBJ1-1; D: NA; CDR3: CASSSRENTEAFF; DNA: TGTGCCAGCAGTTCCAGGGAGAACACTGAAGCTTTCTTT
V: TRBV10-2; size: NA; J: TRBJ2-1; D: TRBD2; CDR3: CASSERGLAFYNEQFF; DNA: TGCGCCAGCAGTGAGAGGGGACTAGCGTTCTACAATGAGCAGTTCTTC
V: TRBV6-2/TRBV6-3; size: NA; J: TRBJ2-2; D: NA; CDR3: CASRGTPYRAGELFF; DNA: TGTGCCAGCAGAGGGACTCCTTATAGGGCCGGGGAGCTGTTTTTT
V: TRBV19; size: NA; J: TRBJ2-5; D: NA; CDR3: CASSTRQAQETQYF; DNA: TGTGCCAGTAGTACTAGACAGGCCCAAGAGACCCAGTACTTC
V: TRBV6-2/TRBV6-3; size: NA; J: TRBJ2-5; D: NA; CDR3: CASSLPATQYF; DNA: TGTGCCAGCAGCCTCCCCGCCACCCAGTACTTC
V: TRBV27; size: few; J: TRBJ2-3; D: NA; CDR3: CASSSPRGGTDTQYF; DNA: TGTGCCAGCAGTTCCCCCCGGGGCGGCACAGATACGCAGTATTTT
V: TRBV7-9; size: NA; J: TRBJ2-7; D: TRBD1; CDR3: CASSYRDRGGGEQYF; DNA: TGTGCCAGCAGCTACCGGGACAGGGGCGGTGGGGAGCAGTACTTC
V: TRBV21-1; size: NA; J: TRBJ1-6; D: NA; CDR3: CASSKKWVGRSSSYNSPLHF; DNA: TGTGCCAGCAGCAAAAAGTGGGTCGGCAGGTCGAGCTCCTATAATTCACCCCTCCACTTT
V: TRBV5-4; size: many; J: TRBJ2-5; D: TRBD2; CDR3: CASSRGGLETQYF; DNA: TGTGCCAGCAGCCGGGGGGGGCTGGAGACCCAGTACTTC
V: TRBV29-1; size: few; J: TRBJ2-1; D: NA; CDR3: CSVNEGPLDNEQFF; DNA: TGCAGCGTTAATGAGGGACCCCTAGACAATGAGCAGTTCTTC
V: TRBV11-2; size: few; J: TRBJ2-7; D: NA; CDR3: CASSLMMQSYEQYF; DNA: TGTGCCAGCAGCTTAATGATGCAGTCCTACGAGCAGTACTTC
V: TRBV9; size: few; J: TRBJ2-1; D: NA; CDR3: CASSPRANEQFF; DNA: TGTGCCAGCAGCCCCCGGGCCAATGAGCAGTTCTTC
V: TRBV29-1; size: few; J: TRBJ2-3; D: TRBD2; CDR3: CSVDVTSVTDTQYF; DNA: TGCAGCGTTGATGTGACTAGCGTCACAGATACGCAGTATTTT
V: TRBV10-2; size: few; J: TRBJ1-1; D: NA; CDR3: CASSDSTPGATWNTEAFF; DNA: TGCGCCAGCAGTGACTCCACCCCGGGGGCCACCTGGAACACTGAAGCTTTCTTT
V: TRBV6-2/TRBV6-3; size: NA; J: TRBJ2-1; D: TRBD2; CDR3: CASSRTSGGGSEQFF; DNA: TGTGCCAGCAGTAGGACTAGCGGGGGTGGGAGTGAGCAGTTCTTC